This TCR beta chain was profiled in a study of CD8+ T cells in alopecia areata. Points from the study as a whole: Many expanded lesional clones persisted in scalp and blood during tofacitinib treatment. As there was one nonresponder, how baseline CD8+ expansion relates to response remains uncertain.

Extraction of RNA preceded its reverse transcription into cDNA, which served as the sequencing template. Method: immunoSEQ multiplex PCR; TCRdb's copy keeps in-frame clones and lacks some. Here the sample spans about 42,000 clones, approximately 92% being singletons. A note on this clone: Its antigen is not known.

The sample's treatment: oral pan-JAK inhibitor, 5-10 mg twice daily. The ends were cut back, 5 bases at V and 0 bases at J, with 13 bases in the middle. The CDR3 is 15 residues long. Germline lookup yields CDR1 MNHEY and CDR2 SVGAGI. The TCR originated in a human donor with alopecia areata. Sequencing was performed on CD8+ T cells sorted from blood, taken at week 24, from a patient treated with tofacitinib. The chain couples TRBV6-5 to TRBJ2-5, with D maybe TRBD2 (6 bases). CDR3 sequence reads: CASSKGREYQETQYF. CDR3 sequence (DNA): TGTGCCAGCAGTAAGGGACGGGAGTACCAAGAGACCCAGTACTTC.